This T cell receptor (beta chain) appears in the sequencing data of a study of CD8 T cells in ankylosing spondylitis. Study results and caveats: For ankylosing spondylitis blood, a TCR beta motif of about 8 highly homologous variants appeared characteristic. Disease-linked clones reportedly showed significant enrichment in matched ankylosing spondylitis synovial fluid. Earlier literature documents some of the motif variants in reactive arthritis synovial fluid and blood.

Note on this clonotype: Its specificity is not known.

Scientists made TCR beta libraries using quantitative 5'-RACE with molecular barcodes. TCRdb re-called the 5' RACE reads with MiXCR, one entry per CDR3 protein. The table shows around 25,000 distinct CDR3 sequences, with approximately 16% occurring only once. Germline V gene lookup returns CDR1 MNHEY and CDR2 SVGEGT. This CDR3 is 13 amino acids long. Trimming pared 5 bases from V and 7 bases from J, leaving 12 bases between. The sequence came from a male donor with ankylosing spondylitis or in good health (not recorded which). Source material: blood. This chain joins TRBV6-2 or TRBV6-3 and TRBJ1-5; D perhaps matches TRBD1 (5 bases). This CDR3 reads CASSVRTPQPQHF. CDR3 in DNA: TGTGCCAGCAGTGTTCGGACACCCCAGCCCCAGCATTTT.